The TCR beta chain described here comes from a study of CD4 T cells in relation to SARS-CoV-2 and coronaviruses. Study-wide points: No crossreactivity against non-spike viral proteins was tested here.

This clone was picked up one time. What it recognizes is unknown. Profiled with immunoSEQ multiplex PCR; TCRdb holds only in-frame clones, not every one. Of some 11,000 clones in the sample, over 80% were seen once. The V end was cut by 1 base, the J end by 3 bases, with 6 bases between. The CDR3 is 14 residues long. The germline V gene encodes CDR1 LGHDT and CDR2 YNNKEL (reference sequence). Naive and memory CD4+ T cells were separated from cryopreserved PBMCs. This sequence originates from an adult with COVID-19. The chain uses TRBV3-1 (or the pseudogene TRBV3-2) and TRBJ2-2; D is undetermined. Sequencing was performed on naive CD4+ T cells from PBMCs. The subset is: naive CD4+ T cells isolated by negative enrichment. CDR3 region: CASSQVQYTGELFF. The CDR3, as DNA: TGTGCCAGCAGCCAAGTTCAGTACACCGGGGAGCTGTTTTTT.